This TCR beta chain derives from a study of early T cells in non-severe SARS-CoV-2 infection. Study at large: Unsorted whole blood bulk RNA was sequenced, with unpaired chains.

Each CDR3 protein gets one entry after TCRdb re-called the 5' RACE reads with MiXCR. The sample contains approximately 50,000 distinct CDR3 sequences, under 15% of which appear only once. The germline gives CDR1 SGHTA, CDR2 FQGNSA. The CDR3 is made up of 14 amino acids. V dropped 3 bases and J dropped 2 bases, with 10 bases sitting between them. The receptor was isolated from an adult who was a healthcare worker with PCR-confirmed SARS-CoV-2 infection or an uninfected control (not recorded which). V usage is TRBV7-2 and J usage is TRBJ2-5; D may correspond to TRBD1 or TRBD2 (5 bases each). The sample comprised whole blood. The CDR3, as DNA: TGTGCCAGCAGCTTCGAGGGGATTCAAGAGACCCAGTACTTC. It is translated as CASSFEGIQETQYF.